The next 30 T cell receptor beta chains were all read from a single sample in a study of cytomegalovirus exposure and HLA in healthy donors. The primer mix had 60 Vbeta and 13 Jbeta primers. TCRdb's table, derived via immunoSEQ multiplex PCR, lists solely in-frame clones and lacks some. The sample has over 75,000 clones; around 86% are singletons. The source material was PBMCs. The receptors originated from a man aged 25 to 40 in good health and CMV-seropositive.

The chain has TRBV11-2 and TRBJ2-4, with a weak D call TRBD1 (6 bases). Trimming took off 6 bases at V and 9 bases at J, with 18 bases between the two ends. The V gene's germline CDR1 is SGHAT and CDR2 FQNNGV. The CDR3 is made up of 14 amino acids. This chain's CDR3 is CASRYKRGQIIQYF. The CDR3 nucleotides read TGTGCCAGCAGATACAAAAGGGGACAAATCATTCAGTACTTC.

CDR3 protein: CASSASTDTQYF. For the CDR3, the DNA is TGTGCCAGCAGCGCTAGCACAGATACGCAGTATTTT. The genes are TRBV9 and TRBJ2-3, with D unresolved. The CDR3 is made up of 12 amino acids. Trimming removed 3 bases at V and 0 bases at J, with 2 bases between. From germline, CDR1 is SGDLS and CDR2 YYNGEE.

The chain has TRBV5-1 and TRBJ2-5; a possible D gene is TRBD2 (6 bases). CDR3 length: 13 residues. Germline CDR1 reads SGHRS; CDR2 reads YFSETQ. V shed 9 bases and J shed 5 bases, with 17 bases lying between them. CDR3 region: CATSDGGWETQYF. In DNA form, the CDR3 reads TGCGCCACCTCGGACGGAGGGTGGGAGACCCAGTACTTC.

The chain is built from TRBV15 and TRBJ2-3, with unresolved D. The CDR3 covers 15 residues. Germline V gene lookup returns CDR1 LNHNV and CDR2 YYDKDF (reference sequence). V was shortened by 3 bases and J by 0 bases, with 10 bases between the two germline ends. The CDR3 reads CATSRRQASTDTQYF. As DNA, the CDR3 is TGTGCCACCAGCAGGCGACAAGCTAGCACAGATACGCAGTATTTT.

This clone was recorded once. J is TRBJ2-2 and V is TRBV29-1; the D gene is possibly TRBD2 (5 bases). The CDR3 has 13 amino acids. With 6 bases removed from V and 4 bases from J, the gap between germline ends came to 12 bases. Germline lookup yields CDR1 SQVTM and CDR2 ANQGSEA. CDR3 sequence (DNA): TGCAGCGTCCAGTCGGGGTCCACCGGGGAGCTGTTTTTT. This encodes CSVQSGSTGELFF.

The V and J genes are TRBV11-2 and TRBJ2-7, with 8 bases matching TRBD2. Germline V gene data show CDR1 as SGHAT and CDR2 as FQNNGV. The CDR3 covers 16 residues. V lost 4 bases, J lost 7 bases, and 15 bases stayed unmatched. The CDR3 here is CASSYSVRAGGIEQYF. The CDR3, as DNA: TGTGCCAGCAGCTACTCGGTCCGCGCGGGAGGAATAGAGCAGTACTTC.

This chain uses TRBV7-9 with TRBJ2-1, with TRBD2 identical over 12 bases. Trimming removed 5 bases from V and 3 bases from J; junction bases left unmatched: 5. The CDR3 sequence is 16 residues long. CDR1 is SEHNR, CDR2 FQNEAQ, per germline (reference sequence). The DNA of the CDR3 is TGTGCCAGCAGCCTCGGACTAGCGGGAAACTACAATGAGCAGTTCTTC. Protein sequence: CASSLGLAGNYNEQFF.

The chain combines TRBV5-1 with TRBJ2-3, with TRBD1 identical over 7 bases. Germline loops: CDR1 SGHRS, CDR2 YFSETQ. The CDR3 consists of 14 residues. V gave up 5 bases and J gave up 2 bases; unmatched junction bases: 5. This chain's CDR3 is CASSFDRATDTQYF. The CDR3, as DNA: TGCGCCAGCAGTTTTGACAGGGCCACAGATACGCAGTATTTT.

This clone was counted only a few times. V usage is TRBV10-3 and J usage is TRBJ1-4; TRBD1 aligns across 9 bases. V gave up 11 bases and J gave up 7 bases; unmatched junction bases: 5. This CDR3 contains 12 residues. Germline V gene data show CDR1 as ENHRY and CDR2 as SYGVKD. The chain's CDR3 is CAAGQGVEKLFF. In DNA, the CDR3 is TGTGCCGCGGGACAGGGAGTTGAAAAACTGTTTTTT.

This rearrangement joins TRBV6-6 to TRBJ1-5, with a tentative D call TRBD1 (5 bases). This CDR3 has 15 residues. Germline CDR1 MNHNY, CDR2 SVGAGI (reference sequence). V shed 0 bases and J shed 6 bases, with 12 bases lying between them. The CDR3 nucleotides are TGTGCCAGCAGTTACTCGAGGGGAGCGGGTCAGCCCCAGCATTTT. It codes for CASSYSRGAGQPQHF.

The rearrangement joins TRBV29-1 to TRBJ2-7; 7 positions agree with TRBD2. This CDR3 contains 13 residues. Trimming removed 6 bases from V and 0 bases from J; junction bases left unmatched: 5. Looked up from germline, CDR1 is SQVTM and CDR2 is ANQGSEA. Written as DNA, the CDR3 is TGCAGCGTCCTAGCGGTGCCCTCCTACGAGCAGTACTTC. It encodes CSVLAVPSYEQYF.

The V gene is TRBV2, the J gene TRBJ1-2; D gene unclear. Germline CDR1 is SNHLY and CDR2 is FYNNEI. The CDR3 contains 12 residues. V lost 0 bases to trimming and J lost 4 bases, with 3 bases between them. CDR3 DNA sequence: TGTGCCAGCAGTGAAGCCCTCTATGGCTACACCTTC. This gives the protein CASSEALYGYTF.

The rearrangement joins TRBV10-1 to TRBJ2-2; unclear D gene. The CDR3 runs 14 residues. The germline V and J ends were trimmed by 3 bases and 6 bases, with 11 bases remaining between them. Germline V CDR1 and CDR2: WNHNN, SYGVQD (reference sequence). The CDR3 is CASSESIFPGELFF. The DNA of the CDR3 is TGCGCCAGCAGTGAATCCATTTTCCCCGGGGAGCTGTTTTTT.

The rearrangement joins TRBV2 to TRBJ2-3; D not resolved. The CDR3 loop spans 14 amino acids. The V end lost 3 bases, the J end lost 3 bases, and 10 bases lay between the germline ends. The germline V gene encodes CDR1 SNHLY and CDR2 FYNNEI. CDR3 residues: CASSERQRTDTQYF. The CDR3 region has the DNA TGTGCCAGCAGTGAGCGGCAGAGAACAGATACGCAGTATTTT. Combining the CDR3 with reference TRBV2 and TRBJ2-3 gives the whole variable domain EPEVTQTPSHQVTQMGQEVILRCVPISNHLYFYWYRQILGQKVEFLVSFYNNEISEKSEIFDDQFSVERPDGSNFTLKIRSTKLEDSAMYFCASSERQRTDTQYFGPGTRLTVL.

The chain links TRBV9 to TRBJ2-3, with D unclear. V was clipped by 4 bases and J by 2 bases, with 17 bases between them. This CDR3 region has 16 residues. Germline lookup yields CDR1 SGDLS and CDR2 YYNGEE. The CDR3 sequence: CASSSRTGFSTDTQYF. CDR3 coding DNA: TGTGCCAGCAGCTCACGAACCGGGTTTTCCACAGATACGCAGTATTTT.

V is TRBV28 and J is TRBJ1-1; possibly TRBD1 for D (5 bases). The CDR3 loop spans 15 amino acids. Trimming removed 10 bases from V and 0 bases from J, with 18 bases in between. The germline gives CDR1 MDHEN, CDR2 SYDVKM. The CDR3 reads CANNQGGGLNTEAFF. CDR3 sequence (DNA): TGTGCCAACAACCAGGGCGGCGGCTTGAACACTGAAGCTTTCTTT.

The V call is TRBV28, the J call TRBJ1-2, with TRBD1 identical over 7 bases. CDR3 length: 14 residues. V was pared by 6 bases and J by 6 bases, with 10 bases of the junction left unmatched. Germline lookup yields CDR1 MDHEN and CDR2 SYDVKM. The CDR3 DNA reads as TGTGCCAGCAGCCGTAGACAGGGCGATAATGGCTACACCTTC. This translates into CASSRRQGDNGYTF.

Worth noting for this clone: Compared with germline, one end of the junction differs, possibly owing to a read error. The rearrangement uses TRBV7-7 and TRBJ2-3; possibly TRBD2 for D (5 bases). CDR1 and CDR2 from the germline V gene are SSHAT and FNYEAQ (reference sequence). The CDR3 contains 15 residues. The CDR3 DNA reads as TGTGCTAGCAGCTTTGGACGGGATAGCACAGATACGCAGTATTTT. Encoded protein: CASSFGRDSTDTQYF.

The rearrangement uses TRBV10-2 and TRBJ2-5; D is ambiguous. The germline V gene encodes CDR1 WSHSY and CDR2 SAAADI. V was shortened by 4 bases and J by 2 bases, with 2 bases between the two germline ends. This CDR3 contains 11 residues. This CDR3 reads CASSVQETQYF. In nucleotides, the CDR3 is TGCGCCAGCAGTGTACAAGAGACCCAGTACTTC.

The chain combines TRBV6-1 with TRBJ2-2; 9 bases are shared with TRBD1. The CDR3 totals 16 residues. Germline V gene sequence: CDR1 MNHNS, CDR2 SASEGT. Germline trimming cut 4 bases from V and 3 bases from J; bases unmatched to any gene: 6. The CDR3: CASSAHRGPDTGELFF. The CDR3 DNA reads as TGTGCCAGCAGTGCGCACAGGGGGCCGGACACCGGGGAGCTGTTTTTT.

The chain employs TRBV7-6 and TRBJ2-3; D gene ambiguous. The CDR3 covers 13 residues. Trimming shortened V by 3 bases and J by 3 bases, and 7 bases separated the two germline ends. CDR1 is SGHVS, CDR2 FNYEAQ, per germline. The CDR3: CASSFPSTDTQYF. CDR3 bases: TGTGCCAGCAGCTTTCCTTCGACAGATACGCAGTATTTT.

This CDR3 is CASSLKGGTEAFF. CDR3 DNA: TGCGCCAGCAGCTTGAAAGGGGGCACTGAAGCTTTCTTT. The chain uses TRBV5-1 and TRBJ1-1; weak D call: TRBD1 (6 bases). The germline V gene has CDR1 SGHRS and CDR2 YFSETQ. CDR3 size: 13 residues. Trimming cost V 1 base and J 4 bases, with 8 bases left between them.

The chain combines TRBV28 with TRBJ2-1, with 8 bases identical to TRBD2. The ends lost 6 bases at V and 6 bases at J; junction bases unmatched: 10. The CDR3 has 15 amino acids. Germline V gene lookup returns CDR1 MDHEN and CDR2 SYDVKM. CDR3 in DNA: TGTGCCAGCAGCACCCCGGGACTAGGGTCCAATGAGCAGTTCTTC. It specifies CASSTPGLGSNEQFF.

The chain combines TRBV2 with TRBJ2-7; TRBD2 aligns across 10 bases. Matching the DNA end better, TRBJ2-1 makes the J call doubtful. CDR3 length equals 18 residues. Germline assignment: CDR1 SNHLY and CDR2 FYNNEI. The CDR3: CASRDPPWTSGDYNEQFF. The CDR3 coding sequence is TGTGCCAGCAGGGACCCACCGTGGACTAGCGGTGACTACAATGAGCAGTTCTTC.

The chain has TRBV25-1 and TRBJ2-3; TRBD2 is a possible D gene (5 bases). The germline CDR1 and CDR2 sequences are MGHDK and SYGVNS. Trimming left V 7 bases short and J 0 bases short, with 11 bases between. CDR3 length: 14 amino acids. CDR3 amino acids: CASTGIRSTDTQYF. The CDR3 coding sequence is TGTGCCAGCACGGGGATTCGGAGCACAGATACGCAGTATTTT.

V usage is TRBV19 and J usage is TRBJ1-5, with D perhaps TRBD1 (6 bases). Germline V lookup: CDR1 LNHDA, CDR2 SQIVND (reference sequence). V lost 4 bases and J 7 bases, leaving 11 bases between the germline ends. The CDR3 covers 13 residues. CDR3 in DNA: TGTGCCAGTAGTACGGACAGTGAACAGCCCCAGCATTTT. This encodes CASSTDSEQPQHF.

V gene TRBV5-1 combines with J gene TRBJ1-5, with TRBD1 identical over 10 bases. The trim removed 4 bases at V and 5 bases at J, leaving 3 bases unmatched. Germline-derived CDR1 and CDR2 are SGHRS and YFSETQ. The CDR3 runs to 14 residues. The CDR3 protein is CASSPGTGDQPQHF. The CDR3 DNA sequence: TGCGCCAGCAGCCCCGGGACAGGGGATCAGCCCCAGCATTTT.

The chain carries TRBV2 and TRBJ2-7, with D perhaps TRBD1 (6 bases). This CDR3 comprises 15 residues. The V end lost 2 bases, the J end lost 2 bases, and 13 bases lay between the germline ends. The V gene's germline CDR1 is SNHLY and CDR2 FYNNEI. The CDR3 spells CASSESAAGAYEQYF. The CDR3 DNA follows: TGTGCCAGCAGTGAATCTGCGGCAGGGGCCTACGAGCAGTACTTC. The whole variable domain, filled in from reference TRBV2 and TRBJ2-7, reads EPEVTQTPSHQVTQMGQEVILRCVPISNHLYFYWYRQILGQKVEFLVSFYNNEISEKSEIFDDQFSVERPDGSNFTLKIRSTKLEDSAMYFCASSESAAGAYEQYFGPGTRLTVT.

The rearrangement links TRBV6-1 to TRBJ2-7; D call uncertain. With 2 bases removed from V and 6 bases from J, the gap between germline ends came to 11 bases. Germline CDR1 and CDR2: MNHNS and SASEGT. The CDR3 totals 13 residues. The CDR3: CASSEFSFIEQYF. The CDR3 region has the DNA TGTGCCAGCAGTGAATTCTCCTTTATCGAGCAGTACTTC.

The chain joins TRBV7-8 to TRBJ1-2; 7 nucleotides match TRBD1. There are 14 residues in the CDR3. V shed 4 bases and J 4 bases; nucleotides not matched to a gene: 6. Germline V lookup: CDR1 SGHVS, CDR2 FQNEAQ. CDR3 in amino acids: CASSSTTGSYGYTF. The CDR3 region has the DNA TGTGCCAGCAGCTCAACGACAGGGAGCTATGGCTACACCTTC.